This section outlines one T cell receptor (beta chain) sequence together with its context. Its antigen is unidentified. This sample stems from a study of blood T cells in healthy people across ages. Study-wide results and limits: Versus aged donors, long-lived donors had higher diversity and more naive CD4+ cells.

Together with a sample-barcoded 5' primer, a J-beta primer mix was included in a second PCR lasting about 7 to 11 cycles. In TCRdb, the 5' RACE reads were re-called with MiXCR into one record per CDR3 protein. This repertoire shows roughly 930,000 distinct CDR3 sequences, roughly 48% found once; its top ten account for under 15%. Each donor supplied about 9.6 milliliters of peripheral blood. V lost 3 bases and J lost 2, with 11 bases in between. The CDR3 is made up of 16 amino acids. The sequenced sample consisted of blood. This clonotype was obtained from a man aged 25-45 years in good health. The V gene is TRBV12-3 or TRBV12-4, the J gene TRBJ2-6; a weak D match, TRBD1 (5 bases). CDR3 in amino acids: CASSFAGWAGANVLTF. The CDR3 bases are TGTGCCAGCAGTTTCGCAGGGTGGGCTGGGGCCAACGTCCTGACTTTC.